This TCR beta chain was retrieved from a study of T cell responses to AZD1222 COVID-19 vaccine. Concerning this clone itself: Its antigen is still unknown.

Points from the study as a whole: Sampling captured repertoires only after the peak T cell response. The sample set comprised mostly white British donors with more females, and clonal diversity was possibly underestimated. It was only a handful of AZD1222 recipients who were seropositive at baseline.

Here immunoSEQ multiplex PCR was the method, and the copy in TCRdb shows in-frame clones only, minus some. The table shows 100,000 or so clones, with about 93% occurring only once. The sample consisted of peripheral blood, taken 28 days after the second AZD1222 dose. This receptor was identified in an adult who received the AZD1222 COVID-19 vaccine.

The CDR3 nucleotides read TGTGCCAGCAGTAACCTTGCTGGCGGGTTTAATGAAAAACTGTTTTTT. The encoded protein is CASSNLAGGFNEKLFF. V usage is TRBV2 and J usage is TRBJ1-4; D is unresolved. V was trimmed by 5 bases and J by 4 bases, leaving 17 bases between them. Germline CDR1 reads SNHLY; CDR2 reads FYNNEI. This CDR3 is built from 16 residues.